The text below deals with one TCR beta chain. The target antigen is unknown. The data were obtained in a study of blood T cells in healthy people across ages. Whole-study results and caveats: Expanded clonotype shifts may have been confounded, as the donors had an unknown CMV status. Strong correlation existed between TCR beta diversity and naive T cell percentage. When set beside aged donors, long-lived donors presented more naive CD4+ cells and higher diversity.

A second roughly 6 to 11 cycle PCR used barcoded and J-beta primers. TCRdb fed the 5' RACE reads into MiXCR, producing one record per CDR3 protein. Seen here are about 1.7 million distinct CDR3 sequences, 25% to 30% observed once, and the top ten hold roughly 8%. The germline V gene encodes CDR1 SGHDT and CDR2 YYEEEE. The CDR3 totals 15 residues. V was pared by 4 bases and J by 5 bases, with 10 bases of the junction left unmatched. The V and J genes are TRBV5-6 and TRBJ2-7; 9 bases line up with TRBD1. Sequenced material: blood. This clonotype originated in a woman aged 30 to 39 in good health. CDR3 amino acids: CASSIAGTGNHEQYF. CDR3 DNA sequence: TGTGCCAGCAGCATAGCCGGGACAGGGAATCACGAGCAGTACTTC.